This T cell receptor beta chain appears in the sequencing data of a study of cytomegalovirus exposure and HLA in healthy donors. Trimming pared 5 bases from V and 2 bases from J, leaving 13 bases between. The germline gives CDR1 MNHNS, CDR2 SASEGT. The length of the CDR3 is 15 residues. The PCR employed 60 Vbeta primers together with 13 Jbeta primers. The data were produced by immunoSEQ multiplex PCR, yet TCRdb's version contains in-frame clones alone and is incomplete. Its clone listing holds some 130,000 clones. To note about this clone: Its antigen is currently unknown.

Study outcomes and limitations: Follow-up analysis found HLA locus-dependent TCR association rates, highest for DRB1 and lowest for HLA-C. Solely CMV serostatus was available to characterize immune exposure. The study flagged some 180 TCR beta chains as cytomegalovirus-associated. Links to common viral pathogens appeared, in a later analysis, for several of the most significant clusters.

Source material: PBMCs. The source is a woman aged 40 to 49 in good health and CMV-seropositive. The V gene is TRBV6-1, the J gene TRBJ1-5; a possible D gene is TRBD1 (5 bases). This chain's CDR3 is CASSWGGDGNQPQHF. The CDR3 DNA is TGTGCCAGCAGTTGGGGGGGGGACGGCAATCAGCCCCAGCATTTT.